This entry describes one T cell receptor (beta chain). Its antigen is not identified. Here immunoSEQ multiplex PCR was the method, and the copy in TCRdb shows in-frame clones only, minus some. The sample lists fewer than 20,000 clones; around 67% were seen once. V gave up 5 bases and J gave up 7 bases, with 11 bases separating them. The germline V gene has CDR1 SGHTA and CDR2 FQGTGA. The CDR3 consists of 13 residues. The sample is drawn from a study of somatic mutations in cytotoxic T cells in rheumatoid arthritis. Study-level background: Right after diagnosis, and before any treatment had started, patient peripheral blood (about 29 ml EDTA) was drawn. Flow cytometric sorting isolated some V beta antibody-stained T-cell populations at nearly 100% purity, and among them were V beta1+ cells that underwent TCRB sequencing. Study results and caveats: Adjustment for multiple comparisons was not applied to the slight TRBV07 underrepresentation observed in rheumatoid arthritis patients.

The investigators isolated CD4+ and CD8+ cells by positive magnetic bead selection and checked their purity by flow cytometry. The receptor was isolated from an adult with rheumatoid arthritis. Sequenced: CD8+ T cells sorted from blood. The chain is built from TRBV7-3 and TRBJ2-2; unclear D gene. CDR3 in amino acids: CASSPQLYGELFF. CDR3 DNA sequence: TGTGCCAGCAGCCCACAGCTTTACGGGGAGCTGTTTTTT.